The TCR beta chain under discussion was sequenced for a study of blood T cell repertoires in COVID-19. This clone was picked up one time. The CDR3 consists of 16 residues. Per germline, CDR1 SGHTA and CDR2 FQGNSA. V lost 6 bases and J lost 10; bases outside the gene matches: 15. Using immunoSEQ multiplex PCR, the repertoire was profiled, and TCRdb retains in-frame clones only, with some absent. The sample carries hundreds of thousands of clones, roughly 90% recorded once. This TCR derives from a woman aged 40 to 50 who had recovered from COVID-19. The chain couples TRBV7-2 to TRBJ1-6; 7 positions agree with TRBD1. Material: peripheral blood. The CDR3 is CASRPRTGAVPSPLHF. The DNA of the CDR3 is TGTGCCAGCAGACCTAGGACAGGCGCGGTCCCCTCACCCCTCCACTTT.